One sample yielded the 27 T cell receptor beta chains listed below, sequenced in a study of beta chain features in type 1 diabetes. The study, taken as a whole, reports: Among patients with Type 1 diabetes, TCRB CDR3s were moderately but significantly shorter in every one of the four CD4+ subsets.

The whole isolated RNA underwent reverse transcription, so sequencing captured expressed TCRB transcripts. The table came from immunoSEQ multiplex PCR; TCRdb's copy has only in-frame clones and leaves some out. Of some 200,000 clones in the sample, 15% to 20% are singletons; the top ten hold less than 0.09%. No antigen has been assigned to these receptors. What was sequenced was naive CD4+ T cells from blood. The receptors here all came from a man aged 25 to 40 with type 1 diabetes.

This clone has more than one count but fewer than ten. The V gene is TRBV23-1, the J gene TRBJ2-7; 8 bases map to TRBD1. Being an ORF, TRBV23-1 has a function that is uncertain. V lost 5 bases, J lost 2 bases, and 8 bases stayed unmatched. The CDR3 consists of 15 residues. The CDR3 spells CASSFSDRGPYEQYF. For the CDR3, the DNA is TGCGCCAGCAGTTTCTCCGACAGGGGCCCCTACGAGCAGTACTTC.

There are a few counts of this clone. This chain links TRBV4-1 with TRBJ2-1; 13 nucleotides line up with TRBD2. The CDR3 has 16 amino acids. Per the germline V gene, CDR1 is MGHRA and CDR2 is YSYEKL. V gave up 4 bases and J gave up 8 bases; unmatched junction bases: 8. CDR3 loop: CASSLRTSGSFDEQFF. Here the CDR3 DNA reads TGCGCCAGCAGCCTACGGACTAGCGGGAGTTTCGATGAGCAGTTCTTC.

The genes are TRBV4-3 and TRBJ2-1; 7 bases match TRBD2. This CDR3 is built from 16 residues. Germline CDR1 is LGHNA and CDR2 is YSLEER. V was pared by 0 bases and J by 5 bases, with 7 bases of the junction left unmatched. The CDR3 DNA follows: TGCGCCAGCAGCCAAGATGGGGCTAGCGGAAACAATGAGCAGTTCTTC. It codes for CASSQDGASGNNEQFF.

The chain has TRBV4-2 and TRBJ2-5; 11 bases are a match to TRBD2. Germline trimming cut 4 bases from V and 0 bases from J; bases unmatched to any gene: 1. The germline V gene encodes CDR1 LGHNA and CDR2 YNFKEQ. The CDR3 totals 15 residues. As DNA, the CDR3 is TGTGCCAGCAGCCTAGCGGGAGGGAACCAAGAGACCCAGTACTTC. This translates into CASSLAGGNQETQYF.

This clone was counted only a few times. V and J are TRBV29-1 and TRBJ2-1; D gene unclear. V lost 4 bases to trimming and J lost 1 base, with 8 bases between them. The germline CDR1 and CDR2 sequences are SQVTM and ANQGSEA. The CDR3 covers 13 residues. In nucleotides, the CDR3 is TGCAGCGTTGTCCTAGTATCCTACAATGAGCAGTTCTTC. Its protein is CSVVLVSYNEQFF.

With regard to this clone: The sample has other DNA sequences that encode this CDR3 too. The chain has TRBV29-1 and TRBJ2-3; 8 bases map to TRBD2. CDR3 length: 13 amino acids. Germline CDR1 is SQVTM and CDR2 is ANQGSEA. J lost 0 bases, V lost 4 bases, and 0 bases had no gene match. The CDR3 protein is CSVGGRSTDTQYF. The CDR3 region has the DNA TGCAGCGTTGGCGGGAGGAGCACAGATACGCAGTATTTT.

The gene calls are TRBV10-3 and TRBJ2-1; 9 nucleotides match TRBD2. Germline V gene lookup returns CDR1 ENHRY and CDR2 SYGVKD. V lost 6 bases, J lost 6 bases, and 6 bases stayed unmatched. The length of the CDR3 is 14 residues. The CDR3 region is CAISLAGRFNEQFF. CDR3 DNA sequence: TGTGCCATCAGCCTAGCGGGACGGTTCAATGAGCAGTTCTTC.

This CDR3 reads CASSYWTSGYNEQFF. The CDR3 DNA sequence: TGTGCCAGCAGTTACTGGACTAGCGGATACAATGAGCAGTTCTTC. The rearrangement links TRBV6-6 to TRBJ2-1, with 10 bases identical to TRBD2. There are 15 residues in the CDR3. The germline V gene has CDR1 MNHNY and CDR2 SVGAGI (reference sequence). The V segment lost 1 base and the J segment 4 bases; nucleotides outside the gene matches: 1.

This clone has just a few counts. The rearrangement joins TRBV28 to TRBJ1-1, with D unclear. The V and J ends lost 2 bases and 3 bases respectively, with 13 bases between them. Germline assignment: CDR1 MDHEN and CDR2 SYDVKM. The CDR3 spans 15 residues. The CDR3 DNA is TGTGCCAGCAGTTTACATAGGTCCTACGACACTGAAGCTTTCTTT. It specifies CASSLHRSYDTEAFF. The complete variable domain, with remaining parts taken from reference TRBV28 and TRBJ1-1, reads DVKVTQSSRYLVKRTGEKVFLECVQDMDHENMFWYRQDPGLGLRLIYFSYDVKMKEKGDIPEGYSVSREKKERFSLILESASTNQTSMYLCASSLHRSYDTEAFFGQGTRLTVV.

This clone was detected only a few times. The CDR3 bases are TGTGCCAGCAGTGCCATGGACAGCAGCTATGGCTACACCTTC. Translation: CASSAMDSSYGYTF. J is TRBJ1-2 and V is TRBV2, with D perhaps TRBD1 (6 bases). The ends were cut back, 4 bases at V and 4 bases at J, with 13 bases in the middle. CDR1 and CDR2 (germline): SNHLY, FYNNEI. CDR3 length: 14 amino acids.

This chain joins TRBV29-1 and TRBJ2-5; D possibly corresponds to TRBD2 (5 bases). The CDR3 spans 12 residues. V gave up 6 bases and J gave up 0 bases, with 8 bases separating them. Looked up from germline, CDR1 is SQVTM and CDR2 is ANQGSEA. CDR3 DNA sequence: TGCAGCGTCCTGACTAACCAAGAGACCCAGTACTTC. This sequence encodes CSVLTNQETQYF.

This clone has only a few counts. The V and J genes are TRBV5-6 and TRBJ2-2, with D hard to call. The CDR3 totals 13 residues. V lost 2 bases to trimming and J lost 8 bases, with 10 bases between them. The germline V gene has CDR1 SGHDT and CDR2 YYEEEE. The CDR3 DNA reads TGTGCCAGCAGCTTTGACCCTACAGGGGAGCTGTTTTTT. It specifies CASSFDPTGELFF.

This clone was detected only a few times. The V and J genes are TRBV29-1 and TRBJ2-7; D is possibly TRBD1 (5 bases). V was cut by 6 bases and J by 4 bases, with 10 bases left in between. The CDR3 is made up of 11 amino acids. The germline V gene encodes CDR1 SQVTM and CDR2 ANQGSEA. Here the CDR3 DNA reads TGCAGCGTGCCAGGACATTACGAGCAGTACTTC. Amino acids: CSVPGHYEQYF.

The V call is TRBV28, the J call TRBJ1-2, with a tentative D call TRBD1 (5 bases). The CDR3 is made up of 16 amino acids. Germline V gene data show CDR1 as MDHEN and CDR2 as SYDVKM. Trimming cost V 6 bases and J 4 bases, with 21 bases left between them. The DNA for the CDR3 is TGTGCCAGCAGCTCCCCCCGGGGCAGGTGGGGCTATGGCTACACCTTC. This translates into CASSSPRGRWGYGYTF.

The CDR3 loop is CASSLEVFSDTQYF. The CDR3 DNA follows: TGTGCCAGCAGCTTAGAGGTTTTCTCAGATACGCAGTATTTT. This rearrangement joins TRBV7-8 to TRBJ2-3, with unresolved D. V was shortened by 1 base and J by 4 bases, with 9 bases between the two germline ends. CDR1 is SGHVS, CDR2 FQNEAQ, per germline. CDR3 length: 14 residues.

The chain is built from TRBV7-9 and TRBJ2-7; tentative D call: TRBD2 (5 bases). V was cut by 5 bases and J by 0 bases, with 11 bases left in between. From germline, CDR1 is SEHNR and CDR2 FQNEAQ (reference sequence). This CDR3 comprises 14 residues. CDR3 residues: CASSDSDSSYEQYF. The CDR3 DNA reads TGTGCCAGCAGCGATTCGGACTCCTCCTACGAGCAGTACTTC.

The gene calls are TRBV5-1 and TRBJ2-1, with a tentative D call TRBD2 (5 bases). In germline, CDR1 is SGHRS, CDR2 YFSETQ. V was pared by 1 base and J by 8 bases, with 13 bases between. The CDR3 length is 14 residues. CDR3: CASSLSSSSDEQFF. The CDR3 nucleotides read TGCGCCAGCAGCTTGTCGTCTAGCAGCGATGAGCAGTTCTTC.

This clone occurred a few times. The V and J genes are TRBV28 and TRBJ2-7; the D gene is possibly TRBD2 (6 bases). The V and J ends lost 5 bases and 2 bases respectively, with 19 bases between them. Looked up from germline, CDR1 is MDHEN and CDR2 is SYDVKM. The CDR3 runs 16 residues. The CDR3 is CASSTSRTNSAYEQYF. CDR3 nucleotide sequence: TGTGCCAGCAGTACGTCCCGGACTAATTCTGCCTACGAGCAGTACTTC.

The V gene is TRBV7-2, the J gene TRBJ2-5; TRBD2 agrees at 9 bases. This CDR3 region has 14 residues. V lost 4 bases and J lost 5; bases outside the gene matches: 5. Germline CDR1 and CDR2: SGHTA and FQGNSA. Here the CDR3 reads CASSSGLATETQYF. The CDR3 region has the DNA TGTGCCAGCAGCTCCGGACTAGCGACTGAGACCCAGTACTTC.

V gene TRBV7-2 combines with J gene TRBJ1-3; no reliable D call. The CDR3 is made up of 16 amino acids. Germline V gene sequence: CDR1 SGHTA, CDR2 FQGNSA. V dropped 5 bases and J dropped 0 bases, with 14 bases sitting between them. The CDR3 nucleotides read TGTGCCAGCAGCGCCCCGCAGGAACGCTCTGGAAACACCATATATTTT. Translation gives CASSAPQERSGNTIYF.

This chain links TRBV29-1 with TRBJ1-3; 11 nucleotides agree with TRBD1. Trimming at V came to 2 bases and at J to 8 bases, leaving 8 bases not matched to a gene. CDR3 length equals 15 residues. The germline CDR1 and CDR2 sequences are SQVTM and ANQGSEA. DNA for the CDR3: TGCAGCGTTGAACTGAGAGGACAGGGGGCAGACACCATATATTTT. Translating it yields CSVELRGQGADTIYF.

The chain recombines TRBV7-2 with TRBJ2-5, with 10 bases matching TRBD2. This CDR3 spans 16 amino acids. The germline gives CDR1 SGHTA, CDR2 FQGNSA. V lost 3 bases, J lost 7 bases, and 11 bases stayed unmatched. The CDR3 region has the DNA TGTGCCAGCAGCTTTTATCAGCGGGAGGGCCAGGTGACCCAGTACTTC. Its translation is CASSFYQREGQVTQYF.

This sequence joins TRBV9 and TRBJ2-1; 8 bases line up with TRBD2. This CDR3 is built from 15 residues. Germline V gene lookup returns CDR1 SGDLS and CDR2 YYNGEE. V dropped 3 bases and J dropped 1; count of bases not matched to a gene: 3. DNA for the CDR3: TGTGCCAGCAGCGAGAGACTAGCGTCCTACAATGAGCAGTTCTTC. It codes for CASSERLASYNEQFF.

This rearrangement joins TRBV29-1 to TRBJ2-3; D remains unclear. CDR1 and CDR2 (germline): SQVTM, ANQGSEA. The CDR3 sequence is 13 residues long. V lost 4 bases and J 5 bases, leaving 13 bases between the germline ends. The CDR3 region has the DNA TGCAGCGTTGGAGGAAAGCTCATAGATACGCAGTATTTT. It codes for CSVGGKLIDTQYF.

The rearrangement uses TRBV28 and TRBJ2-3; TRBD2 matches at 8 bases. The CDR3 covers 15 residues. Trimming at V came to 2 bases and at J to 1 base, leaving 2 bases not matched to a gene. Germline CDR1 is MDHEN and CDR2 is SYDVKM. CDR3 DNA sequence: TGTGCCAGCAGTTTACCAGCGGGAGGCACAGATACGCAGTATTTT. It yields the protein CASSLPAGGTDTQYF.

This chain joins TRBV10-3 and TRBJ2-1; TRBD1 aligns across 8 bases. V lost 8 bases to trimming and J lost 5 bases; unmatched junction nucleotides: 8. Germline loops: CDR1 ENHRY, CDR2 SYGVKD. This CDR3 contains 14 residues. The CDR3 nucleotides read TGTGCCATCGCGAAGGAGACAGGGGACAATGAGCAGTTCTTC. This sequence encodes CAIAKETGDNEQFF.

The V call is TRBV30, the J call TRBJ2-5; the D is unclear. The V and J ends lost 3 bases and 0 bases respectively, with 11 bases between them. CDR3 length: 14 amino acids. Germline loops: CDR1 GTSNPN, CDR2 SVGIG (reference sequence). The CDR3 nucleotides read TGTGCCTGGAGCGTCGACCTGTACCAAGAGACCCAGTACTTC. Its protein is CAWSVDLYQETQYF.